Listed here are 20 T cell receptor beta chains from one sample, sequenced in a study of vaccination effects on CD4 cells after COVID-19. After roughly 9 days in culture, the CD4+ T cells were isolated. Participants completed two doses of the BNT162b2 or mRNA-1273 vaccine. Antigen specificity for these receptors is unknown. Sequenced by immunoSEQ multiplex PCR; TCRdb stores in-frame clones only, minus some. The sample comprises tens of thousands of clones, under 80% of which are singletons, and 2.4% rests with the top ten. Sequencing was performed on CD4+ T cells from PBMCs cultured without peptide, taken after COVID-19 vaccination. Every receptor here comes from a human donor who received a COVID-19 vaccine.

This sequence joins TRBV5-1 and TRBJ1-3; TRBD1 matches at 10 bases. The V and J ends lost 4 bases and 0 bases, in that order; junction bases with no gene match: 7. The CDR3 spans 17 residues. Germline V lookup: CDR1 SGHRS, CDR2 YFSETQ. The CDR3 reads CASSRGGQGPSGNTIYF. The CDR3, as DNA: TGCGCCAGCAGCCGAGGGGGACAGGGGCCCTCTGGAAACACCATATATTTT.

Only a few counts were recorded for this clone. The chain carries TRBV5-1 and TRBJ1-1; 8 nucleotides line up with TRBD1. The V gene's germline CDR1 is SGHRS and CDR2 YFSETQ. This CDR3 comprises 15 residues. With V trimmed by 4 bases and J by 2 bases, 7 bases remained unmatched. The CDR3 DNA sequence: TGCGCCAGCAGCCCCAGGACAGGGCCAAACACTGAAGCTTTCTTT. Amino acids: CASSPRTGPNTEAFF.

The chain employs TRBV24-1 and TRBJ2-1; D ambiguous. V was trimmed by 4 bases and J by 6 bases, leaving 9 bases between them. The CDR3 is 13 amino acids. Germline V gives CDR1 KGHDR, CDR2 SFDVKD. Here the CDR3 reads CATSDPVPNEQFF. Written as DNA, the CDR3 is TGTGCCACCAGTGACCCCGTACCCAATGAGCAGTTCTTC.

CDR3 coding DNA: TGTGCCAGCTCGCAAAGAAGGGACATAACTAACTATGGCTACACCTTC. This sequence encodes CASSQRRDITNYGYTF. The chain employs TRBV18 and TRBJ1-2, with a weak D call TRBD1 (6 bases). Trimming cost V 6 bases and J 0 bases, with 17 bases left between them. The V gene's germline CDR1 is KGHSH and CDR2 LQKENI. The CDR3 has 16 residues. Variable domain in full (rest from reference TRBV18 and TRBJ1-2): NAGVMQNPRHLVRRRGQEARLRCSPMKGHSHVYWYRQLPEEGLKFMVYLQKENIIDESGMPKERFSAEFPKEGPSILRIQQVVRGDSAAYFCASSQRRDITNYGYTFGSGTRLTVV.

The V call is TRBV3-1 (or the pseudogene TRBV3-2), the J call TRBJ1-1; D gene ambiguous. V shed 0 bases and J shed 10 bases, with 9 bases lying between them. The CDR3 consists of 12 residues. Germline CDR1 and CDR2: LGHDT and YNNKEL (reference sequence). The CDR3 sequence: CASSQDSGGAFF. The CDR3 bases are TGTGCCAGCAGCCAAGATAGTGGCGGAGCTTTCTTT.

The V gene is TRBV6-5, the J gene TRBJ2-5, with D perhaps TRBD1 (6 bases). V was clipped by 8 bases and J by 4 bases, with 14 bases between them. The length of the CDR3 is 13 residues. CDR1 and CDR2 (germline): MNHEY, SVGAGI. The CDR3 region has the DNA TGTGCCAGCGGGGCAGGGGAAACAGAGACCCAGTACTTC. This gives the protein CASGAGETETQYF.

The chain combines TRBV5-1 with TRBJ1-2, with D unclear. Germline values: CDR1 SGHRS, CDR2 YFSETQ. The CDR3 is 16 residues long. The germline V and J ends were trimmed by 4 bases and 4 bases, with 20 bases remaining between them. CDR3 residues: CASSRVSLYDGYGYTF. The CDR3 nucleotides read TGCGCCAGCAGCCGAGTATCCCTCTACGACGGCTATGGCTACACCTTC.

This chain uses TRBV6-1 with TRBJ2-6, with D perhaps TRBD1 (5 bases). The CDR3 loop spans 16 amino acids. Germline CDR1 reads MNHNS; CDR2 reads SASEGT. V dropped 4 bases and J dropped 2 bases, with 12 bases sitting between them. The CDR3 sequence is CASSGPQGAGANVLTF. The CDR3 region has the DNA TGTGCCAGCAGTGGGCCTCAGGGTGCTGGGGCCAACGTCCTGACTTTC.

The chain employs TRBV6-5 and TRBJ1-6; a possible D gene is TRBD1 (5 bases). The V end lost 0 bases, the J end lost 4 bases, and 10 bases lay between the germline ends. The CDR3 is made up of 16 amino acids. Germline V gene lookup returns CDR1 MNHEY and CDR2 SVGAGI. CDR3 amino acids: CASSYSWGMYNSPLHF. The CDR3 DNA reads as TGTGCCAGCAGTTACTCGTGGGGCATGTATAATTCACCCCTCCACTTT.

This clone was recorded a few times. The chain links TRBV5-1 to TRBJ2-3; a weak D match, TRBD2 (5 bases). Germline-derived CDR1 and CDR2 are SGHRS and YFSETQ. Trimming shortened V by 0 bases and J by 2 bases, and 10 bases separated the two germline ends. The length of the CDR3 is 15 residues. In DNA form, the CDR3 reads TGCGCCAGCAGCTTGGGTGGAGGAAACACAGATACGCAGTATTTT. This codes for CASSLGGGNTDTQYF. Using reference TRBV5-1 and TRBJ2-3 for the parts outside the CDR3, the full variable domain is KAGVTQTPRYLIKTRGQQVTLSCSPISGHRSVSWYQQTPGQGLQFLFEYFSETQRNKGNFPGRFSGRQFSNSRSEMNVSTLELGDSALYLCASSLGGGNTDTQYFGPGTRLTVL.

In this sample, this clone turned up once. The rearrangement links TRBV18 to TRBJ1-1; D gene uncertain. V gave up 4 bases and J gave up 3 bases, with 12 bases separating them. CDR1 KGHSH and CDR2 LQKENI come from the germline V gene. The CDR3 is made up of 14 amino acids. The CDR3 DNA reads TGTGCCAGCTCACTCCGAGGGATGGACACTGAAGCTTTCTTT. As protein: CASSLRGMDTEAFF.

The genes are TRBV7-3 and TRBJ2-2; TRBD2 aligns across 8 bases. Germline V CDR1 and CDR2: SGHTA, FQGTGA. The J segment lost 3 bases and the V segment lost 5 bases, leaving 5 bases of the junction unmatched. The CDR3 contains 15 residues. The CDR3 reads CASSLVSGDTGELFF. CDR3 nucleotides: TGTGCCAGCAGCCTTGTTAGCGGGGACACCGGGGAGCTGTTTTTT.

This clone was seen just once. The chain joins TRBV7-9 to TRBJ2-2; 7 nucleotides align to TRBD2. The CDR3 sequence is 14 residues long. V was clipped by 1 base and J by 5 bases; unmatched bases: 1. Germline CDR1 reads SEHNR; CDR2 reads FQNEAQ (reference sequence). The CDR3 spells CASSLGGGTGELFF. For the CDR3, the DNA is TGTGCCAGCAGCTTAGGCGGGGGAACCGGGGAGCTGTTTTTT.

This sequence joins TRBV6-4 and TRBJ2-7; 11 bases line up with TRBD2. The junction had 5 bases not matched to a gene; V was cut back by 4 bases and J by 0 bases. The CDR3 sequence is 16 residues long. Germline V gene lookup returns CDR1 MRHNA and CDR2 SNTAGT. The CDR3 region has the DNA TGTGCCAGCAGTGGACTAGCGGGGACGTACTCCTACGAGCAGTACGTC. Translation gives CASSGLAGTYSYEQYV.

The chain combines TRBV18 with TRBJ2-5; 7 bases are shared with TRBD2. The CDR3 consists of 16 residues. J was trimmed by 3 bases and V by 1 base; bases with no gene match: 8. Per germline, CDR1 KGHSH and CDR2 LQKENI. In DNA, the CDR3 is TGTGCCAGCTCACCACTCCCAAGGAGCGGGGAAGAGACCCAGTACTTC. Amino acid sequence: CASSPLPRSGEETQYF.

The chain combines TRBV5-1 with TRBJ1-6, with 7 bases identical to TRBD1. V trimming: 4 bases; J trimming: 3 bases; junction bases outside the gene matches: 10. CDR1 and CDR2 from the germline V gene are SGHRS and YFSETQ. There are 17 residues in the CDR3. The CDR3 DNA is TGCGCCAGCAGCCTCTCCGGGACAGCTCACTATAATTCACCCCTCCACTTT. This encodes CASSLSGTAHYNSPLHF. Full variable domain (outside the CDR3, taken from reference TRBV5-1 and TRBJ1-6): KAGVTQTPRYLIKTRGQQVTLSCSPISGHRSVSWYQQTPGQGLQFLFEYFSETQRNKGNFPGRFSGRQFSNSRSEMNVSTLELGDSALYLCASSLSGTAHYNSPLHFGNGTRLTVT.

This clone has more than one count but fewer than ten. This chain connects TRBV28 to TRBJ1-2; D perhaps matches TRBD1 (5 bases). The V end was cut by 2 bases, the J end by 3 bases, with 10 bases between. Germline assignment: CDR1 MDHEN and CDR2 SYDVKM. The CDR3 spans 14 residues. This CDR3 reads CASSLAGIDYGYTF. CDR3 nucleotides: TGTGCCAGCAGTTTAGCAGGGATTGACTATGGCTACACCTTC.

V is TRBV5-1 and J is TRBJ2-2; TRBD1 might be the D (6 bases). The CDR3 is 14 residues long. Germline loops: CDR1 SGHRS, CDR2 YFSETQ. V was cut by 5 bases and J by 7 bases, with 15 bases left in between. CDR3 amino acids: CASRWTVASGELFF. In nucleotides, the CDR3 is TGCGCCAGCAGGTGGACAGTAGCCAGCGGGGAGCTGTTTTTT.

The chain couples TRBV18 to TRBJ2-5, with 9 bases that match TRBD1. This CDR3 comprises 15 residues. Germline assignment: CDR1 KGHSH and CDR2 LQKENI. J gave up 4 bases and V 3 bases, and 6 bases lay outside the gene matches. The CDR3 sequence: CASSPNRGRGETQYF. The CDR3 nucleotides read TGTGCCAGCTCACCCAACAGGGGGCGCGGAGAGACCCAGTACTTC.

The chain is built from TRBV3-1 (or the pseudogene TRBV3-2) and TRBJ1-6; D is undetermined. The CDR3 sequence is 13 residues long. CDR1 and CDR2 from the germline V gene are LGHDT and YNNKEL (reference sequence). Trimming removed 1 base from V and 6 bases from J, with 4 bases in between. The CDR3 spells CASSQVTNSPLHF. CDR3 nucleotides: TGTGCCAGCAGCCAAGTAACTAATTCACCCCTCCACTTT.